This T cell receptor (beta chain) was recorded in a study of T-cell memory formation after mild COVID-19. General observations from the study: Mainly CM and EM harbored the contracting CD4+ clones; mainly EMRA harbored the CD8+ ones.

The germline V gene encodes CDR1 SGHTA and CDR2 FQGNSA. This CDR3 has 17 residues. V was clipped by 0 bases and J by 3 bases, with 16 bases between them. TCRdb reanalysed the 5' RACE reads using MiXCR and keeps one entry per CDR3 protein. The sample gives more than 350,000 distinct CDR3 sequences, 21% of which show up once; about 12% is in the top ten. This clonotype was seen a few times. What it recognizes is unknown. The material sequenced was PBMCs or a T cell subset sorted from them (not recorded which). The receptor was derived from an adult woman who had mild COVID-19 (a few samples of this study predate the infection). Cell type and time point are not known. The V and J genes are TRBV7-2 and TRBJ2-3; possible D gene TRBD2, 5 bases. CDR3 sequence (DNA): TGTGCCAGCAGCTTAGCGGGAAAGCGGAGTCGGACAGATACGCAGTATTTT. This encodes CASSLAGKRSRTDTQYF.